This is a list of T cell receptor beta chains from one sample in a study of molecular identifiers for immune sequencing clone quantification. One entry per CDR3 protein, called by TCRdb with MiXCR from the PCR reads. The sample contains about 330,000 distinct CDR3 sequences, roughly 24% of which appear only once. Sequenced material: naive CD8+ T cells from blood, with Jurkat cell RNA spiked in. The receptor source for this set is a human donor in good health. Some libraries in this study had Jurkat cell RNA spiked in. Each CDR3 is given with its conserved first and last residue. D genes are given only for firm matches. Where a row states a size, it is once, few, many or the class of an expanded clone; other rows omit it.

>NA|TRBJ2-5|NA|TRBV12-3/TRBV12-4
TGTGCCAGCAGTTTGGATGACAGGACACAAGAGACCCAGTACTTC
CASSLDDRTQETQYF
>NA|TRBJ2-7|TRBD1|TRBV12-3/TRBV12-4
TGTGCCAGCAGTTCCACCGGGACAGAACGGTCCGAGCAGTACTTC
CASSSTGTERSEQYF
>NA|TRBJ1-4|NA|TRBV9
TGTGCCAGCAGCGTAGGGGGAGGGACGACTAATGAAAAACTGTTTTTT
CASSVGGGTTNEKLFF
>many|TRBJ1-1|NA|TRBV7-9
TGTGCCAGCAGCCAGATAGGACAGAACACTGAAGCTTTCTTT
CASSQIGQNTEAFF
>many|TRBJ2-3|TRBD2|TRBV5-1
TGCGCCAGCCGGGATAGCGGGCTACGCACAGATACGCAGTATTTT
CASRDSGLRTDTQYF
>NA|TRBJ1-5|NA|TRBV7-9
TGTGCCAGCAGCTTTGCGGGACCGGGCAATCAGCCCCAGCATTTT
CASSFAGPGNQPQHF
>NA|TRBJ2-7|TRBD2|TRBV7-2
TGTGCCAGCAGCTGGGTCGGGGGGGAGTTGAACGAGCAGTACTTC
CASSWVGGELNEQYF
>many|TRBJ2-5|NA|TRBV4-3
TGCGCCAGCAGCCAGGAGGCTAGTTTTGAGACCCAGTACTTC
CASSQEASFETQYF
>NA|TRBJ2-3|TRBD1|TRBV9
TGTGCCAGCAGCGTAAGGGGACAGGGGGCAGATACGCAGTATTTT
CASSVRGQGADTQYF
>few|TRBJ1-1|NA|TRBV9
TGTGCCAGCAGCGTAGATGGGGGGGCCACTGAAGCTTTCTTT
CASSVDGGATEAFF
>few|TRBJ2-1|NA|TRBV10-3
TGTGCCATCAGTGGGCTAGAGAACTACAATGAGCAGTTCTTC
CAISGLENYNEQFF
>NA|TRBJ2-3|NA|TRBV19
TGTGCCAGTAGTATAGGGGTGTCCACAGATACGCAGTATTTT
CASSIGVSTDTQYF
>NA|TRBJ1-5|NA|TRBV4-1
TGCGCCAGCAGCCAAGATGCAGGGGCGGGCAATCAGCCCCAGCATTTT
CASSQDAGAGNQPQHF
>NA|TRBJ1-4|NA|TRBV4-3
TGCGCCAGCAGCCAAGAAGGGCAGGGGACTAATGAAAAACTGTTTTTT
CASSQEGQGTNEKLFF
>many|TRBJ2-7|NA|TRBV29-1
TGCAGCGTTGAGAAGCAGGGAGGCTACGAGCAGTACTTC
CSVEKQGGYEQYF
>many|TRBJ2-7|NA|TRBV4-3
TGCGCCAGCAGCTTGGAAAGCTCCTACGAGCAGTACTTC
CASSLESSYEQYF
>few|TRBJ2-7|NA|TRBV28
TGTGCCAGCATGGTTATCGGGACGGCTACGGAGCAGTACTTC
CASMVIGTATEQYF
>NA|TRBJ2-7|TRBD1|TRBV12-5
TGTGCTAGTGGTTGGGAACAGGGGGGCAGCTCCTACGAGCAGTACTTC
CASGWEQGGSSYEQYF
>NA|TRBJ2-7|TRBD2|TRBV6-5
TGTGCCACCAGTTCATCCTTTTCACGGGTGACTAGCGGGAGGGATCCCTACGAGCAGTACTTC
CATSSSFSRVTSGRDPYEQYF
>NA|TRBJ2-7|NA|TRBV20-1
TGCAGTGCTAGTTGGGGCGCTGTGACCTCAACTTACGAGCAGTACTTC
CSASWGAVTSTYEQYF
>NA|TRBJ2-3|TRBD2|TRBV6-2/TRBV6-3
TGTGCCAGCAGCCCTGGGACTAGCGGAGTTATAAGAAGGACGGGCACAGATACGCAGTATTTT
CASSPGTSGVIRRTGTDTQYF
>NA|TRBJ2-5|NA|TRBV7-9
TGTGCCAGCAGCTTAGGATCGTCAGACCAAGAGACCCAGTACTTC
CASSLGSSDQETQYF
>many|TRBJ1-1|NA|TRBV2
TGTGCCAGCAGTGAAGTGGCAGGAAGGATCATGAACACTGAAGCTTTCTTT
CASSEVAGRIMNTEAFF
>NA|TRBJ2-1|NA|TRBV29-1
TGCAGCGTCAGGTTTAGCTCCTACAATGAGCAGTTCTTC
CSVRFSSYNEQFF
>many|TRBJ2-2|NA|TRBV13
TGTGCCAGCAGCCGCCGGGACCTAGGGACCGGGGAGCTGTTTTTT
CASSRRDLGTGELFF
>NA|TRBJ2-7|NA|TRBV5-5
TGTGCCAGCAGCCCCGACGGAGGGGGCTACGAGCAGTACTTC
CASSPDGGGYEQYF
>many|TRBJ1-1|TRBD1|TRBV28
TGTGCCAGCAGTTCTGGGACAGGGTCCACTGAAGCTTTCTTT
CASSSGTGSTEAFF
>NA|TRBJ2-3|TRBD2|TRBV11-2
TGTGCCAGCTGTGGACTAGCGGGCACAGATACGCAGTATTTT
CASCGLAGTDTQYF
>many|TRBJ2-5|TRBD2|TRBV12-3/TRBV12-4
TGTGCCAGCAGTGGGGGACTAGCGGGGCCACCAGAGACCCAGTACTTC
CASSGGLAGPPETQYF
>many|TRBJ2-7|NA|TRBV20-1
TGCAGTGCTAGCCCTTTGGGGACAACCTACGAGCAGTACTTC
CSASPLGTTYEQYF
>many|TRBJ1-4|NA|TRBV15
TGTGCCACCAGCAGAGTAAGCGAGGATGAAAAACTGTTTTTT
CATSRVSEDEKLFF